Presented here are 23 T cell receptor beta chains from one specimen sequenced in a study of technical replicates of blood from a few donors. TCRdb keeps only in-frame clones here, not all; method: immunoSEQ multiplex PCR. This sample yields 70,000 to 95,000 clones, of which 91% are seen a single time; about 0.4% belongs to the top ten. Sequencing used T cells isolated from PBMCs. All receptors come from a human donor in good health. Some clones in this sample may be carry-over from other donors' samples.

This clone occurred once. This sequence joins TRBV30 and TRBJ1-2, with D perhaps matching TRBD1 (5 bases). V shed 2 bases and J shed 8 bases, with 9 bases lying between them. Per germline, CDR1 GTSNPN and CDR2 SVGIG (reference sequence). The CDR3 loop spans 11 amino acids. The CDR3 nucleotides read TGTGCCTGGAGTCAGGGAAACGGCTACACCTTC. It codes for CAWSQGNGYTF.

This chain connects TRBV27 to TRBJ2-3, with TRBD2 matching over 15 bases. This CDR3 spans 19 amino acids. CDR1 and CDR2 from the germline V gene are MNHEY and SMNVEV (reference sequence). V trimming: 6 bases; J trimming: 0 bases; junction bases outside the gene matches: 10. CDR3 loop: CASRGLAGGHRPSTDTQYF. The CDR3 DNA reads as TGTGCCAGCAGGGGACTAGCGGGAGGCCACCGCCCTAGCACAGATACGCAGTATTTT.

The J gene is TRBJ2-7, the V gene TRBV9; 7 bases are shared with TRBD1. Germline CDR1 and CDR2: SGDLS and YYNGEE. V was pared by 4 bases and J by 5 bases, with 3 bases of the junction left unmatched. The CDR3 has 12 amino acids. CDR3 in DNA: TGTGCCAGCAGCCCCCAGGGGGACGAGCAGTACTTC. It translates to CASSPQGDEQYF.

V is TRBV9 and J is TRBJ1-2, with D tentatively TRBD1 (6 bases). Germline V gene data show CDR1 as SGDLS and CDR2 as YYNGEE. This CDR3 spans 15 amino acids. Trimming left V 4 bases short and J 4 bases short, with 17 bases between. This CDR3 is CASSPAGASSYGYTF. The CDR3 coding sequence is TGTGCCAGCAGCCCGGCAGGGGCTTCGAGCTATGGCTACACCTTC. The variable domain in full, with the rest retrieved from reference TRBV9 and TRBJ1-2, is DSGVTQTPKHLITATGQRVTLRCSPRSGDLSVYWYQQSLDQGLQFLIQYYNGEERAKGNILERFSAQQFPDLHSELNLSSLELGDSALYFCASSPAGASSYGYTFGSGTRLTVV.

The genes are TRBV7-9 and TRBJ2-7; maybe TRBD1 (5 bases). CDR1 is SEHNR, CDR2 FQNEAQ, per germline (reference sequence). Trimming pared 1 base from V and 3 bases from J, leaving 13 bases between. The CDR3 is made up of 15 amino acids. The CDR3 coding sequence is TGTGCCAGCAGCTTAGGTGCAGGGCCGGGCTACGAGCAGTACTTC. Translating gives CASSLGAGPGYEQYF.

The CDR3 protein is CASSYSAGTTYEQYF. CDR3 nucleotides: TGTGCCAGCAGTTACTCCGCCGGGACAACCTACGAGCAGTACTTC. J is TRBJ2-7 and V is TRBV6-6; the D gene is possibly TRBD1 (6 bases). This CDR3 is built from 15 residues. The V gene's germline CDR1 is MNHNY and CDR2 SVGAGI (reference sequence). Trimming removed 0 bases from V and 2 bases from J, with 11 bases in between.

The V and J genes are TRBV4-2 and TRBJ2-1, with D uncertain. There are 13 residues in the CDR3. Germline CDR1 reads LGHNA; CDR2 reads YNFKEQ. V dropped 0 bases and J dropped 9 bases, with 9 bases sitting between them. CDR3: CASSQDQVGEQFF. CDR3 nucleotide sequence: TGTGCCAGCAGCCAAGATCAGGTCGGTGAGCAGTTCTTC.

The CDR3: CASWEGRAEAFF. For the CDR3, the DNA is TGTGCCAGCTGGGAGGGAAGGGCTGAAGCTTTCTTT. The V gene is TRBV6-1, the J gene TRBJ1-1; no clear D gene. The CDR3 runs 12 residues. The V end was cut by 8 bases, the J end by 6 bases, with 13 bases between. The V gene's germline CDR1 is MNHNS and CDR2 SASEGT.

This chain uses TRBV29-1 with TRBJ1-3, with D perhaps matching TRBD1 (6 bases). V was pared by 5 bases and J by 4 bases, with 9 bases between. The CDR3 is made up of 12 amino acids. CDR1 is SQVTM and CDR2 is ANQGSEA in the germline V gene. CDR3 loop: CSVTGIGNTIYF. The CDR3 region has the DNA TGCAGCGTTACAGGGATCGGAAACACCATATATTTT.

The chain uses TRBV4-3 and TRBJ2-7, with D tentatively TRBD2 (5 bases). Germline V gene lookup returns CDR1 LGHNA and CDR2 YSLEER. V lost 1 base and J 3 bases, leaving 13 bases between the germline ends. This CDR3 has 15 residues. The CDR3 spells CASSQGSGDYYEQYF. The CDR3 DNA sequence: TGCGCCAGCAGCCAAGGGTCCGGGGATTACTACGAGCAGTACTTC.

The chain recombines TRBV4-2 with TRBJ2-1; 11 bases agree with TRBD2. V gave up 8 bases and J gave up 5 bases; unmatched junction bases: 8. Germline CDR1 and CDR2: LGHNA and YNFKEQ. The CDR3 totals 15 residues. DNA for the CDR3: TGTGCCAGCGGGCCCGGGACTAGCGGTAACAATGAGCAGTTCTTC. Amino acids: CASGPGTSGNNEQFF.

The genes are TRBV28 and TRBJ2-3; 7 bases agree with TRBD2. The length of the CDR3 is 14 residues. The germline V gene has CDR1 MDHEN and CDR2 SYDVKM. The junction had 8 bases not matched to a gene; V was cut back by 11 bases and J by 0 bases. CDR3 protein: CAGAGDPSTDTQYF. The CDR3 coding sequence is TGTGCCGGGGCGGGGGACCCTAGCACAGATACGCAGTATTTT. The full variable domain, with the rest looked up from reference TRBV28 and TRBJ2-3, is DVKVTQSSRYLVKRTGEKVFLECVQDMDHENMFWYRQDPGLGLRLIYFSYDVKMKEKGDIPEGYSVSREKKERFSLILESASTNQTSMYLCAGAGDPSTDTQYFGPGTRLTVL.

Here the CDR3 DNA reads TGTGCCAGCAGCTCGGGACTAGTGATCTACGAGCAGTACTTC. Protein: CASSSGLVIYEQYF. This chain links TRBV5-6 with TRBJ2-7, with 8 bases aligning to TRBD2. The CDR3 is made up of 14 amino acids. Germline CDR1 is SGHDT and CDR2 is YYEEEE. V shed 3 bases and J 3 bases; nucleotides not matched to a gene: 5.

The chain combines TRBV4-3 with TRBJ2-3, with TRBD2 matching 11 bases. CDR1 is LGHNA, CDR2 YSLEER, per germline. The CDR3 contains 17 residues. J was trimmed by 0 bases and V by 5 bases; bases with no gene match: 7. CDR3 bases: TGCGCCAGCAGCTACCTAGCGGGAGGCAGGAGCACAGATACGCAGTATTTT. Its protein product is CASSYLAGGRSTDTQYF.

The chain is built from TRBV25-1 and TRBJ1-2, with 8 bases fitting TRBD1. CDR1 and CDR2 from the germline V gene are MGHDK and SYGVNS. The length of the CDR3 is 14 residues. Trimming removed 3 bases from V and 8 bases from J; junction bases left unmatched: 8. The DNA of the CDR3 is TGTGCCAGCAGTGAGGTTGGGGACAGGAGAGGCTACACCTTC. Protein sequence: CASSEVGDRRGYTF.

V gene TRBV6-5 combines with J gene TRBJ2-5, with TRBD2 matching 9 bases. The germline gives CDR1 MNHEY, CDR2 SVGAGI. The V gene end was trimmed by 4 bases and the J gene end by 1 base; junction bases not matched to a gene: 7. CDR3 size: 16 residues. DNA for the CDR3: TGTGCCAGCAGTTCTGCTAGCGGGGCCAGCCAAGAGACCCAGTACTTC. It translates to CASSSASGASQETQYF.

The J gene is TRBJ2-5, the V gene TRBV11-2; maybe TRBD1 (5 bases). Between the trimmed V and J ends, which lost 6 bases and 2 bases, there was a span of 10 bases. Germline values: CDR1 SGHAT, CDR2 FQNNGV. This CDR3 spans 13 amino acids. For the CDR3, the DNA is TGTGCCAGCAGGACAGCTTTTCAAGAGACCCAGTACTTC. Its protein product is CASRTAFQETQYF.

The V call is TRBV7-8, the J call TRBJ2-7; D gene unclear. V lost 2 bases and J lost 1, with 6 bases in between. Germline CDR1 SGHVS, CDR2 FQNEAQ. The CDR3 sequence is 13 residues long. This CDR3 is CASSLSQSYEQYF. CDR3 bases: TGTGCCAGCAGCTTATCCCAGTCCTACGAGCAGTACTTC. Filled out from reference TRBV7-8 and TRBJ2-7, the complete variable domain reads GAGVSQSPRYKVAKRGQDVALRCDPISGHVSLFWYQQALGQGPEFLTYFQNEAQLDKSGLPSDRFFAERPEGSVSTLKIQRTQQEDSAVYLCASSLSQSYEQYFGPGTRLTVT.

The J gene is TRBJ2-7, the V gene TRBV27, with a weak D call TRBD1 (5 bases). The germline V gene encodes CDR1 MNHEY and CDR2 SMNVEV (reference sequence). V was clipped by 3 bases and J by 7 bases, with 10 bases between them. The CDR3 runs 12 residues. In nucleotides, the CDR3 is TGTGCCAGCAGTTTCAGGGTAGAGGAGCAGTACTTC. Its translation is CASSFRVEEQYF.

This chain links TRBV11-2 with TRBJ1-2, with TRBD1 matching over 8 bases. Germline loops: CDR1 SGHAT, CDR2 FQNNGV. CDR3 size: 13 residues. Unmatched junction bases numbered 7, after V lost 5 bases and J lost 8 bases. The CDR3 loop reads CASSRQGANGYTF. CDR3 DNA: TGTGCCAGCAGCCGGCAGGGGGCCAACGGCTACACCTTC.

This clone was seen once. The chain combines TRBV28 with TRBJ1-4; no clear D. Germline values: CDR1 MDHEN, CDR2 SYDVKM. V shed 3 bases and J shed 4 bases, with 9 bases lying between them. This CDR3 has 14 residues. The CDR3 DNA is TGTGCCAGCAGTTTTACAAGGAGTAATGAAAAACTGTTTTTT. Amino acids: CASSFTRSNEKLFF.

The chain is built from TRBV9 and TRBJ1-2; D perhaps matches TRBD1 (6 bases). The CDR3 spans 13 residues. V was clipped by 3 bases and J by 2 bases, with 8 bases between them. Germline CDR1 reads SGDLS; CDR2 reads YYNGEE. The CDR3 coding sequence is TGTGCCAGCAGCGGTGGACAGAACTATGGCTACACCTTC. Translation: CASSGGQNYGYTF.

This clone was seen more than once but under ten times. The chain combines TRBV18 with TRBJ1-1; D gene unclear. Germline CDR1 is KGHSH and CDR2 is LQKENI. The CDR3 is made up of 13 amino acids. Trimming removed 4 bases at V and 8 bases at J, with 14 bases between. The CDR3 protein is CASSRDMNSEAFF. The CDR3 nucleotides read TGTGCCAGCTCACGCGACATGAACTCAGAAGCTTTCTTT. The full variable domain, rest sourced from reference TRBV18 and TRBJ1-1, is NAGVMQNPRHLVRRRGQEARLRCSPMKGHSHVYWYRQLPEEGLKFMVYLQKENIIDESGMPKERFSAEFPKEGPSILRIQQVVRGDSAAYFCASSRDMNSEAFFGQGTRLTVV.